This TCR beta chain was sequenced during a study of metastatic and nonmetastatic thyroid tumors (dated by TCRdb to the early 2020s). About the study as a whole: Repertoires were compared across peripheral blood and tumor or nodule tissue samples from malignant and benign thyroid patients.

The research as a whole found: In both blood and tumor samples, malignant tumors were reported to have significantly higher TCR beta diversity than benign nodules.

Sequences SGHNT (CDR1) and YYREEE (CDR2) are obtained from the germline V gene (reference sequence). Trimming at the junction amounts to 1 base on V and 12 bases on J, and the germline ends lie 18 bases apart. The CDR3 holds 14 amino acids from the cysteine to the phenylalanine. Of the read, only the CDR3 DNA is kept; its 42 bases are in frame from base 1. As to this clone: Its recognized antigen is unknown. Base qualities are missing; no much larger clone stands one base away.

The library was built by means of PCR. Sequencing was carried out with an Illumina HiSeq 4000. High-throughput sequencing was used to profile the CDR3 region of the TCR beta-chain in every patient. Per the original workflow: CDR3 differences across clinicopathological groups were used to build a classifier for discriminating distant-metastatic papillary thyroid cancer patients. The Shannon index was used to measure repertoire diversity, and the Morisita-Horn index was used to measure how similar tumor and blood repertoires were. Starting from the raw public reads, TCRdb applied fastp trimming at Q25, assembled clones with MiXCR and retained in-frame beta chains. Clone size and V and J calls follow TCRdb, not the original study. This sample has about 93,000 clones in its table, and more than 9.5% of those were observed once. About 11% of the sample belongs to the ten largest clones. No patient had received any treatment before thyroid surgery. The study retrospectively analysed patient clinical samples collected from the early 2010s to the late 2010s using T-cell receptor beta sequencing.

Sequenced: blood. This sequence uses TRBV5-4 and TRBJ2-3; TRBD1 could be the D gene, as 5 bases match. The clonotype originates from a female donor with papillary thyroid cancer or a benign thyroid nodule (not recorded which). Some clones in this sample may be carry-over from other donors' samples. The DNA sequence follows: TGTGCCAGCAGCTTGTCGTCAGGGAAAGAGACCCAGTATTTT. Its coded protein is CASSLSSGKETQYF.